The 27 T cell receptor beta chains reported below all come from one sample, sequenced in a study of tumor-infiltrating lymphocytes in localized non-small cell lung cancer. Assay: immunoSEQ multiplex PCR; the TCRdb copy retains only in-frame clones and omits some. This sample has roughly 7,200 clones, with 74% found just once. Sequenced sample: uninvolved lung tissue not adjacent to the tumor. The receptors here all came from a human donor with non-small cell lung cancer.

About this clone itself: The junction does not match germline at one end; this may be a read error. DNA of the CDR3: TGTGCTAGCAGCATAGGCCCGGGATACGAACATGAGCAGTTCTTC. Amino acid sequence: CASSIGPGYEHEQFF. The chain combines TRBV7-7 with TRBJ2-1, with a possible D match to TRBD2 (5 bases). CDR3 size: 15 residues. Germline CDR1 SSHAT, CDR2 FNYEAQ (reference sequence).

In DNA form, the CDR3 reads TGCGCCAGCAGCCAACTTGGGACAGGGAGCTCCTACGAGCAGTACTTC. This translates into CASSQLGTGSSYEQYF. The chain is built from TRBV4-1 and TRBJ2-5; 9 nucleotides align to TRBD1. The J call may be faulty, since TRBJ2-7 better matches the DNA end. Germline V gene lookup returns CDR1 MGHRA and CDR2 YSYEKL. CDR3 length equals 16 residues.

The genes are TRBV27 and TRBJ1-5; 9 positions agree with TRBD1. The CDR3 sequence is 16 residues long. Looked up from germline, CDR1 is MNHEY and CDR2 is SMNVEV (reference sequence). Germline trimming cut 6 bases from V and 1 base from J; bases unmatched to any gene: 7. CDR3 sequence (DNA): TGTGCCAGCAGACCCTGGGACAGGGTCAGCAATCAGCCCCAGCATTTT. It codes for CASRPWDRVSNQPQHF.

The chain is built from TRBV7-2 and TRBJ1-4; TRBD1 matches 8 bases. From germline, CDR1 is SGHTA and CDR2 FQGNSA. V was pared by 4 bases and J by 8 bases, with 9 bases of the junction left unmatched. The CDR3 runs to 15 residues. CDR3: CASSSGQVFGEKLFF. CDR3 bases: TGTGCCAGCAGCTCGGGACAGGTGTTTGGCGAAAAACTGTTTTTT.

This sequence joins TRBV4-2 and TRBJ1-3, with D possibly being TRBD1 (6 bases). The V end was cut by 0 bases, the J end by 8 bases, with 14 bases between. There are 15 residues in the CDR3. Germline CDR1 and CDR2: LGHNA and YNFKEQ. This chain's CDR3 is CASSQESPGVDTIYF. The CDR3 DNA reads as TGTGCCAGCAGCCAAGAATCTCCAGGGGTGGACACCATATATTTT.

This clone appeared a few times. The chain is built from TRBV5-6 and TRBJ2-2; the D call may be TRBD1 or TRBD2 (6 bases each). The CDR3 is 15 amino acids. CDR1 SGHDT and CDR2 YYEEEE come from the germline V gene. Trimming stripped 0 bases from V and 6 bases from J, with 12 bases between. Here the CDR3 reads CASSLAGAYSGELFF. The CDR3 DNA follows: TGTGCCAGCAGCTTGGCGGGGGCCTATTCCGGGGAGCTGTTTTTT.

The J gene is TRBJ1-1, the V gene TRBV4-3; 8 nucleotides match TRBD1. CDR1 and CDR2 from the germline V gene are LGHNA and YSLEER. After removal of 0 bases from V and 5 bases from J, the junction contained 5 bases not matched to a gene. The length of the CDR3 is 15 residues. The CDR3 here is CASSQEGRGQTEAFF. CDR3 DNA: TGCGCCAGCAGCCAAGAAGGCAGGGGGCAGACTGAAGCTTTCTTT.

The J gene is TRBJ2-5, the V gene TRBV29-1, with D maybe TRBD1 (6 bases). The CDR3 is 14 amino acids. V was trimmed by 8 bases and J by 5 bases, leaving 21 bases between them. CDR1 is SQVTM, CDR2 ANQGSEA, per germline. CDR3 sequence: CSPRHRVRWETQYF. The CDR3 nucleotides are TGCAGCCCCAGACACAGGGTTCGATGGGAGACCCAGTACTTC.

The CDR3 nucleotides read TGTGCTAGTGGACAAACTCATACAGGGGATGGGTCAGATACGCAGTATTTT. Encoded protein: CASGQTHTGDGSDTQYF. The chain has TRBV12-5 and TRBJ2-3, with TRBD1 matching 7 bases. The germline V gene has CDR1 LGHNT and CDR2 FRNRAP. The CDR3 runs 17 residues. The junction had 16 bases not matched to a gene; V was cut back by 6 bases and J by 4 bases.

V is TRBV6-6 and J is TRBJ2-5; a weak D match, TRBD1 (6 bases). This CDR3 has 14 amino acids. CDR1 and CDR2 from the germline V gene are MNHNY and SVGAGI (reference sequence). Trimming left V 4 bases short and J 1 base short, with 10 bases between. CDR3 nucleotide sequence: TGTGCCAGCAGTTCCCTGGACAGCCAAGAGACCCAGTACTTC. Encoded protein: CASSSLDSQETQYF.

The chain couples TRBV2 to TRBJ2-3; no reliable D call. CDR3 size: 15 residues. From germline, CDR1 is SNHLY and CDR2 FYNNEI. The V and J ends lost 7 bases and 0 bases respectively, with 14 bases between them. The CDR3 coding sequence is TGTGCCAGCAAGAAATCAGAAGTAAGCACAGATACGCAGTATTTT. Residues: CASKKSEVSTDTQYF.

The chain combines TRBV7-6 with TRBJ2-1, with 13 bases that match TRBD2. Losses at the gene ends were 5 bases for V and 7 bases for J; bases not matched to a gene: 5. The CDR3 is made up of 15 amino acids. Germline CDR1 SGHVS, CDR2 FNYEAQ. The CDR3 DNA reads TGTGCCAGCAGCCCCTGGACTAGCGGGAGTAATGAGCAGTTCTTC. This translates into CASSPWTSGSNEQFF.

The J gene is TRBJ2-7, the V gene TRBV27; the match to TRBD2 covers 9 bases. The V and J ends lost 2 bases and 2 bases, in that order; junction bases with no gene match: 4. The CDR3 has 15 residues. Germline V gene data show CDR1 as MNHEY and CDR2 as SMNVEV (reference sequence). CDR3 sequence reads: CASSLMASGTYEQYF. The CDR3 DNA reads TGTGCCAGCAGTTTAATGGCTAGCGGGACCTACGAGCAGTACTTC.

In regard to this clone: One end of the junction fails to match germline, which may point to a read error. This chain links TRBV11-3 with TRBJ2-7; no definite D call. Per the germline V gene, CDR1 is SGHNT and CDR2 is YENEEA. The CDR3 spans 13 residues. CDR3 region: CASSTPNSYEQYF. The DNA of the CDR3 is TGTGCCAGCAGTACCCCGAACTCCTACGAGCAGTACTTT.

The J gene is TRBJ2-7, the V gene TRBV10-2, with a tentative D call TRBD2 (6 bases). This CDR3 has 15 amino acids. Trimming removed 3 bases at V and 2 bases at J, with 14 bases between. Germline CDR1 reads WSHSY; CDR2 reads SAAADI. The CDR3 protein is CASSDTGRSTYEQYF. CDR3 nucleotides: TGCGCCAGCAGTGACACGGGGAGGTCGACCTACGAGCAGTACTTC.

This clone was observed a few times. For the CDR3, the DNA is TGTGCCAGCAGTGAAGACCGGACAGGGGACGAGCAGTACTTC. This gives the protein CASSEDRTGDEQYF. This chain joins TRBV6-1 and TRBJ2-7; 9 bases agree with TRBD1. In germline, CDR1 is MNHNS, CDR2 SASEGT. Trimming removed 1 base from V and 5 bases from J; junction bases left unmatched: 3. This CDR3 is 14 amino acids long.

The gene calls are TRBV27 and TRBJ1-1, with D unresolved. There are 14 residues in the CDR3. Trimming pared 7 bases from V and 0 bases from J, leaving 12 bases between. Germline assignment: CDR1 MNHEY and CDR2 SMNVEV (reference sequence). CDR3 protein: CASTSGLLNTEAFF. The CDR3 DNA reads TGTGCCAGCACCTCGGGGTTACTGAACACTGAAGCTTTCTTT.

The chain has TRBV2 and TRBJ1-2; D perhaps matches TRBD1 (6 bases). Trimming stripped 7 bases from V and 8 bases from J, with 14 bases between. Germline-derived CDR1 and CDR2 are SNHLY and FYNNEI. The CDR3 is made up of 12 amino acids. The CDR3 spells CASIQGLEGYTF. The DNA of the CDR3 is TGTGCCAGCATACAGGGCCTGGAAGGCTACACCTTC.

J is TRBJ2-1 and V is TRBV9; TRBD2 matches 7 bases. The germline CDR1 and CDR2 sequences are SGDLS and YYNGEE. Losses at the gene ends were 0 bases for V and 10 bases for J; bases not matched to a gene: 10. The CDR3 consists of 15 residues. The CDR3 nucleotides are TGTGCCAGCAGCGTAGGAGTGGGAGGGCCGTTGGAGCAGTTCTTC. Its protein is CASSVGVGGPLEQFF.

This clone was seen only a few times. V gene TRBV19 combines with J gene TRBJ1-4; 7 nucleotides match TRBD1. The CDR3 length is 17 residues. The V and J ends lost 1 base and 1 base, in that order; junction bases with no gene match: 6. CDR1 is LNHDA and CDR2 is SQIVND in the germline V gene (reference sequence). The CDR3 spells CASSIGQGFGTNEKLFF. The CDR3 DNA sequence: TGTGCCAGTAGTATAGGACAGGGATTTGGAACTAATGAAAAACTGTTTTTT. Full variable domain (rest looked up from reference TRBV19 and TRBJ1-4): DGGITQSPKYLFRKEGQNVTLSCEQNLNHDAMYWYRQDPGQGLRLIYYSQIVNDFQKGDIAEGYSVSREKKESFPLTVTSAQKNPTAFYLCASSIGQGFGTNEKLFFGSGTQLSVL.

The V and J genes are TRBV11-2 and TRBJ1-1; perhaps TRBD1 as D (6 bases). This CDR3 spans 14 amino acids. In germline, CDR1 is SGHAT, CDR2 FQNNGV. Trimming took off 0 bases at V and 8 bases at J, with 13 bases between the two ends. CDR3 loop: CASSLDGQRVEAFF. The DNA for the CDR3 is TGTGCCAGCAGCTTAGATGGACAGAGAGTCGAAGCTTTCTTT.

The chain joins TRBV7-3 to TRBJ2-2, with a tentative D call TRBD2 (6 bases). Germline CDR1 SGHTA, CDR2 FQGTGA. The CDR3 runs to 14 residues. The V end lost 4 bases, the J end lost 7 bases, and 13 bases lay between the germline ends. CDR3 sequence (DNA): TGTGCCAGCAGCTCCAACACGCGGGGCGGGGAGCTGTTTTTT. The encoded protein is CASSSNTRGGELFF.

The J gene is TRBJ1-1, the V gene TRBV30; TRBD1 is a possible D gene (6 bases). Trimming left V 3 bases short and J 6 bases short, with 17 bases between. Germline V gene lookup returns CDR1 GTSNPN and CDR2 SVGIG (reference sequence). This CDR3 has 14 amino acids. The CDR3 spells CAWSKQGGGAEAFF. The DNA for the CDR3 is TGTGCCTGGAGCAAACAGGGCGGCGGTGCTGAAGCTTTCTTT.

This chain connects TRBV7-2 to TRBJ2-5, with D unresolved. Between the trimmed V and J ends, which lost 6 bases and 3 bases, there was a span of 14 bases. CDR1 is SGHTA, CDR2 FQGNSA, per germline. There are 14 residues in the CDR3. The DNA for the CDR3 is TGTGCCAGCAGTTTATATGGGTCGGAAGAGACCCAGTACTTC. This codes for CASSLYGSEETQYF.

The V gene is TRBV5-4, the J gene TRBJ2-3; 10 bases line up with TRBD2. CDR3 size: 16 residues. Germline trimming cut 3 bases from V and 0 bases from J; bases unmatched to any gene: 4. Germline V gene data show CDR1 as SGHNT and CDR2 as YYREEE (reference sequence). CDR3 nucleotides: TGTGCCAGCAGCTGGGTAGCGGGAGGTAGCACAGATACGCAGTATTTT. The encoded protein is CASSWVAGGSTDTQYF.

The CDR3 reads CASSFDGRVTGELFF. CDR3 DNA: TGTGCCAGCAGCTTTGATGGGAGGGTCACCGGGGAGCTGTTTTTT. The chain couples TRBV11-3 to TRBJ2-2, with TRBD2 matching over 7 bases. Losses at the gene ends were 3 bases for V and 4 bases for J; bases not matched to a gene: 5. This CDR3 comprises 15 residues. Germline assignment: CDR1 SGHNT and CDR2 YENEEA. The whole variable domain, filled in from reference TRBV11-3 and TRBJ2-2, reads EAGVVQSPRYKIIEKKQPVAFWCNPISGHNTLYWYLQNLGQGPELLIRYENEEAVDDSQLPKDRFSAERLKGVDSTLKIQPAELGDSAVYLCASSFDGRVTGELFFGEGSRLTVL.

The gene calls are TRBV11-2 and TRBJ2-1; D is unclear. The CDR3 length is 17 residues. V dropped 2 bases and J dropped 0 bases, with 14 bases sitting between them. Germline values: CDR1 SGHAT, CDR2 FQNNGV. The CDR3 is CASSLNLRQSSYNEQFF. In DNA, the CDR3 is TGTGCCAGCAGCTTAAATCTCCGACAATCCTCCTACAATGAGCAGTTCTTC.